A selection of T cell receptor beta chains follows, all from one sample in a study of identical twins. TCRdb reanalysed the 5' RACE reads using MiXCR and keeps one entry per CDR3 protein. The sample lists 1,800,000 or so distinct CDR3 sequences, around 29% occurring once. The specimen was cord blood. All receptors derive from a newborn girl in good health. The CDR3 runs from the conserved cysteine through the conserved F or W. D genes are given only for firm matches. Only some rows state a clone size, as once, few, many or a class for expanded clones.

d_call j_call clone_size v_call cdr3_aa cdr3_nt
. TRBJ1-2 . TRBV30 CAWSVSTNYGYTF TGTGCCTGGAGTGTCTCCACTAACTATGGCTACACCTTC
. TRBJ2-7 many TRBV6-2/TRBV6-3 CASSNNRYEQYF TGTGCCAGCAGTAATAACCGCTACGAGCAGTACTTC
. TRBJ1-6 few TRBV5-1 CASSFRGETPLHF TGCGCCAGCAGCTTTAGGGGGGAAACACCCCTCCACTTT
. TRBJ1-2 . TRBV7-9 CASSRRAGVYGYTF TGTGCCAGCAGTCGCAGAGCAGGGGTATATGGCTACACCTTC
TRBD1 TRBJ2-7 once TRBV11-2 CASSLAGGRADHEQYF TGTGCCAGCAGCTTAGCAGGGGGTCGGGCAGACCACGAGCAGTACTTC
. TRBJ2-7 . TRBV4-2 CASSQDPDYEQYF TGTGCCAGCAGCCAAGATCCTGACTACGAGCAGTACTTC
TRBD1 TRBJ2-7 . TRBV4-2 CASSHSGQEHNEQYF TGTGCCAGCAGCCACTCGGGACAGGAGCACAATGAGCAGTACTTC
. TRBJ1-4 . TRBV29-1 CSVIPGGGQKLFF TGCAGCGTTATCCCGGGCGGGGGGCAAAAACTGTTTTTT
. TRBJ2-1 few TRBV20-1 CSARDTTGFSSYNEQFF TGCAGTGCTAGAGACACTACAGGGTTTTCCTCCTACAATGAGCAGTTCTTC
TRBD2 TRBJ2-3 . TRBV4-2 CASSQSGTSITDAQYF TGTGCCAGCAGCCAATCAGGGACTAGCATCACAGATGCGCAGTATTTT
TRBD2 TRBJ2-3 few TRBV9 CASSPGLAGGDSTQYF TGTGCCAGCAGCCCGGGACTAGCGGGGGGGGACTCTACGCAGTATTTT
. TRBJ1-1 . TRBV7-9 CANSPGAAEAFF TGTGCCAACAGCCCCGGGGCGGCTGAAGCTTTCTTT
. TRBJ2-5 few TRBV20-1 CSARQDQLTGGAQYF TGCAGTGCACGACAGGACCAACTGACGGGTGGGGCCCAGTACTTC